This T cell receptor (beta chain) originates from a study of T cells in Graves' hyperthyroidism and ophthalmopathy. Study-level findings and limits: Model predictions of ophthalmopathy came a median around 7.1 months before onset. Most thyroid clonotypes that were expanded above 0.001 also turned up in blood.

Lactation, pregnancy, other autoimmune disease or uncontrolled infection led to exclusion of patients. The CDR3 is 16 amino acids. The germline V gene has CDR1 DFQATT and CDR2 SNEGSKA (reference sequence). The germline V and J ends were trimmed by 6 bases and 4 bases, with 22 bases remaining between them. For this clonotype: Antigen unknown.

Authors of the study amplified TCR beta CDR3 regions from RNA transcripts. First-round RT-PCR targeting the TCR CDR3 was performed with the HTBI primer set. TCRdb re-called the multiplex PCR reads with MiXCR, one entry per CDR3 protein. The sample includes around 660,000 distinct CDR3 sequences, about 45% seen only once; the top ten take approximately 7.2%. The source of this sequence is an adult man with Graves' disease, either hyperthyroidism or ophthalmopathy (not recorded which). The sample was peripheral blood or thyroid tissue (not recorded which). V usage is TRBV20-1 and J usage is TRBJ1-3, with D unclear. The CDR3 DNA follows: TGCAGTGCCCCCCTTGTGGCGGAAAAGATCGGAAACACCATATATTTT. Amino acid sequence: CSAPLVAEKIGNTIYF.